This entry lists 13 T cell receptor beta chains sequenced from one sample in a study of cytomegalovirus exposure and HLA in healthy donors. Primers for the PCR totalled 60 Vbeta and 13 Jbeta. The assay was immunoSEQ multiplex PCR, and TCRdb's table has in-frame clones only and misses some. The table has more than 90,000 clones, 75% to 90% seen once. The sequencing input was PBMCs. The origin of the receptors is a young man in good health and CMV-seronegative.

This sequence joins TRBV30 and TRBJ2-5, with a weak D call TRBD1 (5 bases). The length of the CDR3 is 14 residues. Deletions cut 1 base from V and 5 bases from J, with 14 bases between. Germline-derived CDR1 and CDR2 are GTSNPN and SVGIG (reference sequence). As DNA, the CDR3 is TGTGCCTGGAGTGGGTCCAGGGTAGGTGAGACCCAGTACTTC. This encodes CAWSGSRVGETQYF. Full variable domain (remainder filled in from reference TRBV30 and TRBJ2-5): SQTIHQWPATLVQPVGSPLSLECTVEGTSNPNLYWYRQAAGRGLQLLFYSVGIGQISSEVPQNLSASRPQDRQFILSSKKLLLSDSGFYLCAWSGSRVGETQYFGPGTRLLVL.

CDR3 in DNA: TGTGCCAGCAGAGATGGGACAGGACGTAATTCACCCCTCCACTTT. Translated: CASRDGTGRNSPLHF. This chain links TRBV2 with TRBJ1-6; 8 nucleotides match TRBD1. J lost 6 bases, V lost 6 bases, and 7 bases had no gene match. This CDR3 spans 15 amino acids. In germline, CDR1 is SNHLY, CDR2 FYNNEI.

This clone came up once. The chain links TRBV14 to TRBJ2-2; D remains ambiguous. Trimming removed 1 base from V and 3 bases from J, with 15 bases in between. Germline CDR1 reads SGHDN; CDR2 reads FVKESK. This CDR3 region has 17 residues. CDR3 region: CASSQGVWVGHTGELFF. CDR3 nucleotide sequence: TGTGCCAGCAGCCAAGGAGTTTGGGTGGGCCACACCGGGGAGCTGTTTTTT.

The V call is TRBV5-1, the J call TRBJ2-7; TRBD2 matches 8 bases. With V trimmed by 5 bases and J by 4 bases, 5 bases remained unmatched. Germline V gene lookup returns CDR1 SGHRS and CDR2 YFSETQ. CDR3 length: 13 residues. CDR3 sequence: CASSRTSFYEQYF. For the CDR3, the DNA is TGCGCCAGCAGTCGGACTAGCTTTTACGAGCAGTACTTC.

This rearrangement joins TRBV7-3 to TRBJ1-2, with 7 bases that match TRBD1. CDR1 SGHTA and CDR2 FQGTGA come from the germline V gene. Losses at the gene ends were 3 bases for V and 4 bases for J; bases not matched to a gene: 14. The CDR3 runs to 17 residues. The CDR3 region has the DNA TGTGCCAGCAGCTTTACGAGGGGGCGCGGATTGGTCTATGGCTACACCTTC. It is translated as CASSFTRGRGLVYGYTF.

V and J are TRBV7-9 and TRBJ2-2; 7 bases agree with TRBD1. The CDR3 loop spans 16 amino acids. The germline V gene has CDR1 SEHNR and CDR2 FQNEAQ (reference sequence). V dropped 2 bases and J dropped 1; count of bases not matched to a gene: 4. In DNA, the CDR3 is TGTGCCAGCAGCTTATCACAGGGGAAGAACACCGGGGAGCTGTTTTTT. Protein product: CASSLSQGKNTGELFF. The variable domain in full, with the rest retrieved from reference TRBV7-9 and TRBJ2-2, is DTGVSQNPRHKITKRGQNVTFRCDPISEHNRLYWYRQTLGQGPEFLTYFQNEAQLEKSRLLSDRFSAERPKGSFSTLEIQRTEQGDSAMYLCASSLSQGKNTGELFFGEGSRLTVL.

This clone was recorded a few times. The chain links TRBV7-2 to TRBJ2-5, with D tentatively TRBD2 (6 bases). Germline lookup yields CDR1 SGHTA and CDR2 FQGNSA. Trimming pared 2 bases from V and 5 bases from J, leaving 12 bases between. The CDR3 length is 14 residues. The CDR3 DNA reads TGTGCCAGCAGCTTACAATCGGGAGTCGAGACCCAGTACTTC. It specifies CASSLQSGVETQYF.

The V and J genes are TRBV18 and TRBJ2-7; D remains ambiguous. Trimming shortened V by 3 bases and J by 4 bases, and 13 bases separated the two germline ends. The length of the CDR3 is 14 residues. Germline V CDR1 and CDR2: KGHSH, LQKENI. The CDR3 protein is CASSPTRKIYEQYF. CDR3 in DNA: TGTGCCAGCTCACCCACCAGGAAGATTTACGAGCAGTACTTC.

The V call is TRBV5-1, the J call TRBJ1-1; 10 nucleotides line up with TRBD1. Per the germline V gene, CDR1 is SGHRS and CDR2 is YFSETQ. This CDR3 is 16 amino acids long. Trimming at V came to 3 bases and at J to 0 bases, leaving 5 bases not matched to a gene. This chain's CDR3 is CASSWTGGQVNTEAFF. The CDR3 DNA reads as TGCGCCAGCAGCTGGACAGGGGGACAAGTGAACACTGAAGCTTTCTTT.

This rearrangement joins TRBV5-6 to TRBJ1-2, with D hard to call. Trimming took off 3 bases at V and 5 bases at J, with 14 bases between the two ends. This CDR3 is 14 amino acids long. The germline CDR1 and CDR2 sequences are SGHDT and YYEEEE. This CDR3 is CASSWRGTSYGYTF. In DNA, the CDR3 is TGTGCCAGCAGCTGGCGAGGCACCTCATATGGCTACACCTTC.

V usage is TRBV23-1 and J usage is TRBJ2-3; no clear D. TRBV23-1 carries the ORF label, with uncertain function. V was pared by 3 bases and J by 1 base, with 8 bases between. The CDR3 spans 14 residues. The CDR3 DNA reads TGCGCCAGCAGTCATGATCGGGGCACAGATACGCAGTATTTT. Residues: CASSHDRGTDTQYF.

This clone was detected only once. This rearrangement joins TRBV7-3 to TRBJ2-3; 11 bases are a match to TRBD2. Germline values: CDR1 SGHTA, CDR2 FQGTGA. Trimming took 4 bases from V and 5 from J; bases not matched to a gene: 5. The CDR3 extends over 15 amino acids. The CDR3 nucleotides are TGTGCCAGCAGCTCCGGGACTAGCGGACGAGATACGCAGTATTTT. Translating it yields CASSSGTSGRDTQYF.

Turning to this clone: Other DNA sequences in the sample encode the same CDR3. This sequence joins TRBV27 and TRBJ2-1; 7 positions match TRBD1. With 5 bases clipped from V and 0 bases from J, the junction kept 4 bases outside the gene matches. Germline lookup yields CDR1 MNHEY and CDR2 SMNVEV (reference sequence). The CDR3 runs 15 residues. CDR3 amino acids: CASSTYRGSYNEQFF. In nucleotides, the CDR3 is TGTGCCAGCAGTACCTACAGGGGCTCCTACAATGAGCAGTTCTTC.